Following are 8 T cell receptor beta chains from one sample sequenced in a study of OX40 agonist ivuxolimab in advanced cancers. Measured with immunoSEQ multiplex PCR; TCRdb has only the in-frame clones, and not every one. Here the sample spans about 94,000 clones, around 90% being singletons. Sequenced material: CD4+ or CD8+ T cells sorted from blood, taken in a trial of the OX40 agonist ivuxolimab. The receptors shown here come from an adult with an advanced solid tumor such as melanoma, head and neck, liver or kidney cancer.

V usage is TRBV30 and J usage is TRBJ2-3; D remains unclear. There are 14 residues in the CDR3. The germline V gene encodes CDR1 GTSNPN and CDR2 SVGIG (reference sequence). V was clipped by 1 base and J by 4 bases, with 12 bases between them. Here the CDR3 DNA reads TGTGCCTGGAGTGGGCTAGTGGTCGCAGATACGCAGTATTTT. Translated, it gives CAWSGLVVADTQYF.

J is TRBJ2-7 and V is TRBV11-3; 8 bases are a match to TRBD2. CDR1 and CDR2 (germline): SGHNT, YENEEA. The V segment lost 3 bases and the J segment 0 bases; nucleotides outside the gene matches: 4. This CDR3 is 15 amino acids long. The CDR3 reads CASSLAGLVSYEQYF. The CDR3 nucleotides read TGTGCCAGCAGCTTGGCGGGACTAGTCTCCTACGAGCAGTACTTC.

V gene TRBV6-5 combines with J gene TRBJ1-6; D remains ambiguous. CDR1 is MNHEY, CDR2 SVGAGI, per germline. The length of the CDR3 is 16 residues. Trimming shortened V by 0 bases and J by 4 bases, and 10 bases separated the two germline ends. The CDR3 coding sequence is TGTGCCAGCAGTTACTCGATGGGCCTTTATAATTCACCCCTCCACTTT. Protein product: CASSYSMGLYNSPLHF.

For this clone: The junction differs from germline at one of its ends, possibly a read error. The gene calls are TRBV7-7 and TRBJ2-2; D possibly matches TRBD1 or TRBD2 (6 bases each). The CDR3 length is 16 residues. The germline V gene has CDR1 SSHAT and CDR2 FNYEAQ (reference sequence). The CDR3 loop reads CASSLALGGPAGELFF. CDR3 coding DNA: TGTGCTAGCAGCTTAGCCCTTGGGGGGCCGGCCGGGGAGCTGTTTTTT.

The chain uses TRBV11-3 and TRBJ1-2; D possibly corresponds to TRBD1 (6 bases). Germline CDR1 reads SGHNT; CDR2 reads YENEEA. The germline V and J ends were trimmed by 7 bases and 10 bases, with 19 bases remaining between them. This CDR3 has 13 residues. The DNA for the CDR3 is TGTGCCAGCACTAACCTCGGGGGCCATCCCTACACCTTC. Translation: CASTNLGGHPYTF.

The chain employs TRBV18 and TRBJ1-4; a possible D gene is TRBD1 (5 bases). Trimming pared 2 bases from V and 0 bases from J, leaving 7 bases between. The CDR3 has 15 residues. Per germline, CDR1 KGHSH and CDR2 LQKENI. The CDR3 DNA follows: TGTGCCAGCTCACCAGCGGGGGCAACTAATGAAAAACTGTTTTTT. This sequence encodes CASSPAGATNEKLFF.

V and J are TRBV10-3 and TRBJ2-7; D gene unclear. V dropped 2 bases and J dropped 3 bases, with 17 bases sitting between them. CDR1 and CDR2 from the germline V gene are ENHRY and SYGVKD. This CDR3 contains 16 residues. CDR3 sequence: CAISEPGSTSNYEQYF. CDR3 sequence (DNA): TGTGCCATCAGTGAGCCCGGGTCGACATCAAACTACGAGCAGTACTTC.

The chain recombines TRBV5-1 with TRBJ2-3; 7 nucleotides line up with TRBD2. Trimming at V came to 0 bases and at J to 3 bases, leaving 7 bases not matched to a gene. This CDR3 contains 16 residues. The germline V gene has CDR1 SGHRS and CDR2 YFSETQ. Here the CDR3 DNA reads TGCGCCAGCAGCTTGGAAGGTCGGCGGGAGACAGATACGCAGTATTTT. Its protein product is CASSLEGRRETDTQYF.